The 10 T cell receptor beta chains below were found in one sample sequenced in a study of T cell responses to AZD1222 COVID-19 vaccine. The table came from immunoSEQ multiplex PCR; TCRdb's copy has only in-frame clones and leaves some out. The table includes about 97,000 clones, around 88% detected once. The specimen comprised peripheral blood, sampled on day 0 of AZD1222 vaccination. The receptors here all came from an adult in good health.

V usage is TRBV3-1 (or the pseudogene TRBV3-2) and J usage is TRBJ2-3; TRBD2 matches 10 bases. This CDR3 spans 15 amino acids. Per germline, CDR1 LGHDT and CDR2 YNNKEL (reference sequence). V shed 2 bases and J 5 bases; nucleotides not matched to a gene: 4. The chain's CDR3 is CASSQLAGEVDTQYF. The CDR3 nucleotides are TGTGCCAGCAGCCAACTAGCGGGAGAGGTAGATACGCAGTATTTT.

This chain links TRBV11-2 with TRBJ1-1; weak D call: TRBD1 (5 bases). Germline lookup yields CDR1 SGHAT and CDR2 FQNNGV. CDR3 length equals 13 residues. Trimming removed 3 bases at V and 7 bases at J, with 12 bases between. The CDR3 nucleotides read TGTGCCAGCAGCTTGATCAGGAGGGGTGAAGCTTTCTTT. This codes for CASSLIRRGEAFF.

The chain uses TRBV10-3 and TRBJ2-2; D perhaps matches TRBD2 (7 bases). The CDR3 spans 16 residues. Germline V gene sequence: CDR1 ENHRY, CDR2 SYGVKD. V was pared by 8 bases and J by 2 bases, with 18 bases between. The DNA of the CDR3 is TGTGCCATCCGTGGGGTGCGGGGGCAAAACACCGGGGAGCTGTTTTTT. This translates into CAIRGVRGQNTGELFF.

The chain is built from TRBV18 and TRBJ2-1; 9 bases map to TRBD1. The germline gives CDR1 KGHSH, CDR2 LQKENI. Trimming took 1 base from V and 5 from J; bases not matched to a gene: 9. The CDR3 length is 17 residues. The CDR3 loop is CASSPRSGDRADNEQFF. Written as DNA, the CDR3 is TGTGCCAGCTCACCACGGTCAGGGGACAGGGCGGACAATGAGCAGTTCTTC.

V usage is TRBV12-5 and J usage is TRBJ2-1, with D uncertain. CDR1 is LGHNT and CDR2 is FRNRAP in the germline V gene. V lost 1 base to trimming and J lost 3 bases, with 4 bases between them. There are 13 residues in the CDR3. CDR3 amino acids: CASGLASYNEQFF. CDR3 nucleotides: TGTGCTAGTGGTTTGGCCAGCTACAATGAGCAGTTCTTC.

This chain links TRBV6-5 with TRBJ1-2; 12 bases line up with TRBD1. Trimming cost V 0 bases and J 8 bases; bases outside gene matches: 4. Per the germline V gene, CDR1 is MNHEY and CDR2 is SVGAGI. The CDR3 covers 15 residues. The CDR3 here is CASSYSGQGASGYTF. CDR3 DNA: TGTGCCAGCAGTTACTCGGGACAGGGGGCGTCCGGCTACACCTTC.

The chain combines TRBV4-3 with TRBJ2-3; 7 bases are a match to TRBD2. With V trimmed by 5 bases and J by 4 bases, 12 bases remained unmatched. The CDR3 length is 16 residues. In germline, CDR1 is LGHNA, CDR2 YSLEER. CDR3: CASSEAGEGPADTQYF. The DNA for the CDR3 is TGCGCCAGCAGCGAGGCGGGAGAGGGCCCCGCAGATACGCAGTATTTT.

The J gene is TRBJ1-2, the V gene TRBV19; TRBD1 might be the D (5 bases). Germline CDR1 and CDR2: LNHDA and SQIVND (reference sequence). The CDR3 totals 14 residues. V dropped 6 bases and J dropped 4 bases, with 15 bases sitting between them. The chain's CDR3 is CASRSTGTFYGYTF. The CDR3 DNA reads as TGTGCCAGTAGAAGTACCGGGACTTTCTATGGCTACACCTTC.

The chain has TRBV6-5 and TRBJ2-1; 7 bases fit TRBD1. The germline V gene has CDR1 MNHEY and CDR2 SVGAGI. V shed 6 bases, J shed 4 bases, and the junction held 3 bases outside the gene matches. This CDR3 has 13 amino acids. CDR3 loop: CASRPGQYNEQFF. For the CDR3, the DNA is TGTGCCAGCAGACCGGGACAGTACAATGAGCAGTTCTTC.

The chain couples TRBV19 to TRBJ2-7, with 7 bases aligning to TRBD1. V lost 7 bases and J lost 3; bases outside the gene matches: 12. The germline V gene encodes CDR1 LNHDA and CDR2 SQIVND (reference sequence). CDR3 length: 15 amino acids. The CDR3 nucleotides read TGTGCCAGTACCCCAACCGGGACAGTTGTCTACGAGCAGTACTTC. It encodes CASTPTGTVVYEQYF.